Below are 24 T cell receptor beta chains sequenced from a single sample in a study of shared clonotypes between healthy human individuals. Only in-frame clones appear in the TCRdb table, and some are missing; sequencing was by immunoSEQ multiplex PCR. The data show 530,000 or so clones, over 75% seen once. The sequenced material came from PBMCs. The source of these receptors is a woman aged 40 to 49 in good health. Some clones in this sample may be carry-over from other donors' samples.

This clone was counted only a few times. This chain uses TRBV28 with TRBJ1-5; possible D gene TRBD1, 5 bases. Germline lookup yields CDR1 MDHEN and CDR2 SYDVKM. Trimming stripped 10 bases from V and 7 bases from J, with 17 bases between. The CDR3 runs to 13 residues. In nucleotides, the CDR3 is TGTGCCACCCACGGCAGGGACGGACAGCCCCAGCATTTT. Amino acids: CATHGRDGQPQHF.

J is TRBJ1-4 and V is TRBV7-8, with D possibly TRBD1 on 5 matching bases. Germline CDR1 reads SGHVS; CDR2 reads FQNEAQ. The V end lost 1 base, the J end lost 11 bases, and 20 bases lay between the germline ends. This CDR3 region has 16 residues. The CDR3 DNA reads as TGTGCCAGCAGCTTAGGATCTGACAGTGGGTCTGGGAAACTGTTTTTT. It translates to CASSLGSDSGSGKLFF.

V usage is TRBV9 and J usage is TRBJ2-6; D unresolved. Germline lookup yields CDR1 SGDLS and CDR2 YYNGEE. The ends were cut back, 4 bases at V and 4 bases at J, with 6 bases in the middle. The CDR3 spans 13 residues. CDR3 bases: TGTGCCAGCAGCCCCCCCGGGGCCAACGTCCTGACTTTC. Translating gives CASSPPGANVLTF. Combining the CDR3 with reference TRBV9 and TRBJ2-6 gives the whole variable domain DSGVTQTPKHLITATGQRVTLRCSPRSGDLSVYWYQQSLDQGLQFLIQYYNGEERAKGNILERFSAQQFPDLHSELNLSSLELGDSALYFCASSPPGANVLTFGAGSRLTVL.

This chain connects TRBV29-1 to TRBJ2-7, with a possible D match to TRBD1 (6 bases). CDR3 length: 13 residues. Trimming cost V 1 base and J 3 bases, with 10 bases left between them. Germline CDR1 reads SQVTM; CDR2 reads ANQGSEA. DNA of the CDR3: TGCAGCGTTGAAGGGCCAGGGGACTACGAGCAGTACTTC. Amino acid sequence: CSVEGPGDYEQYF.

This clone has more than one count but fewer than ten. The chain recombines TRBV19 with TRBJ1-2; 7 bases fit TRBD1. The CDR3 is 14 amino acids. The ends lost 5 bases at V and 8 bases at J; junction bases unmatched: 11. Germline V gene data show CDR1 as LNHDA and CDR2 as SQIVND (reference sequence). DNA of the CDR3: TGTGCCAGTAGTCACCCCCCGCAGGGGGGGGGCTACACCTTC. Translating it yields CASSHPPQGGGYTF. Filled out from reference TRBV19 and TRBJ1-2, the complete variable domain reads DGGITQSPKYLFRKEGQNVTLSCEQNLNHDAMYWYRQDPGQGLRLIYYSQIVNDFQKGDIAEGYSVSREKKESFPLTVTSAQKNPTAFYLCASSHPPQGGGYTFGSGTRLTVV.

The chain couples TRBV7-9 to TRBJ2-2; 9 bases map to TRBD2. Germline V gene lookup returns CDR1 SEHNR and CDR2 FQNEAQ (reference sequence). The CDR3 is 19 residues long. Trimming cost V 5 bases and J 4 bases; bases outside gene matches: 17. CDR3 DNA: TGTGCCAGCAGCCCCCCCGGGCTAGCGGGAATGGGGTCCACCGGGGAGCTGTTTTTT. Its translation: CASSPPGLAGMGSTGELFF.

This clone occurred once. The J gene is TRBJ1-3, the V gene TRBV18; D gene unclear. V dropped 5 bases and J dropped 2 bases, with 22 bases sitting between them. The CDR3 contains 18 residues. Per germline, CDR1 KGHSH and CDR2 LQKENI. CDR3 sequence reads: CASSYRERRDFAGNTIYF. The CDR3 nucleotides are TGTGCCAGCTCATACCGAGAGAGAAGGGATTTCGCTGGAAACACCATATATTTT.

This chain connects TRBV18 to TRBJ2-1, with TRBD2 matching over 13 bases. Per the germline V gene, CDR1 is KGHSH and CDR2 is LQKENI. The CDR3 is 17 residues long. Trimming at V came to 3 bases and at J to 9 bases, leaving 11 bases not matched to a gene. CDR3 protein: CASSPGLGLAGRAEQFF. CDR3 coding DNA: TGTGCCAGCTCACCGGGGTTGGGACTAGCGGGACGGGCTGAGCAGTTCTTC.

This clone was recorded only once. The chain couples TRBV7-3 to TRBJ2-3, with D possibly being TRBD1 or TRBD2 (5 bases each). This CDR3 spans 15 amino acids. In germline, CDR1 is SGHTA, CDR2 FQGTGA. Trimming removed 5 bases at V and 0 bases at J, with 12 bases between. CDR3 DNA: TGTGCCAGCAGCCCCGGGGCAGGGAGCACAGATACGCAGTATTTT. This translates into CASSPGAGSTDTQYF.

The V gene is TRBV6-6, the J gene TRBJ2-3; TRBD1 agrees at 7 bases. V trimming: 6 bases; J trimming: 1 base; junction bases outside the gene matches: 4. The CDR3 is made up of 14 amino acids. Germline values: CDR1 MNHNY, CDR2 SVGAGI (reference sequence). In DNA, the CDR3 is TGTGCCAGCAGAAAGACAGGGCGCACAGATACGCAGTATTTT. Protein sequence: CASRKTGRTDTQYF.

V gene TRBV11-2 combines with J gene TRBJ2-1; 12 bases match TRBD2. J was trimmed by 2 bases and V by 4 bases; bases with no gene match: 0. There are 15 residues in the CDR3. Germline V lookup: CDR1 SGHAT, CDR2 FQNNGV. The CDR3 protein is CASSWTSGAYNEQFF. Here the CDR3 DNA reads TGTGCCAGCAGCTGGACTAGCGGGGCCTACAATGAGCAGTTCTTC. The full variable domain, its missing parts supplied by reference TRBV11-2 and TRBJ2-1, is EAGVAQSPRYKIIEKRQSVAFWCNPISGHATLYWYQQILGQGPKLLIQFQNNGVVDDSQLPKDRFSAERLKGVDSTLKIQPAKLEDSAVYLCASSWTSGAYNEQFFGPGTRLTVL.

The chain links TRBV7-2 to TRBJ2-3; D gene unclear. The germline V and J ends were trimmed by 1 base and 1 base, with 6 bases remaining between them. Looked up from germline, CDR1 is SGHTA and CDR2 is FQGNSA. The CDR3 loop spans 14 amino acids. For the CDR3, the DNA is TGTGCCAGCAGCTTAGGATTCGGCACAGATACGCAGTATTTT. This translates into CASSLGFGTDTQYF. Full variable domain (missing parts from reference TRBV7-2 and TRBJ2-3): GAGVSQSPSNKVTEKGKDVELRCDPISGHTALYWYRQSLGQGLEFLIYFQGNSAPDKSGLPSDRFSAERTGGSVSTLTIQRTQQEDSAVYLCASSLGFGTDTQYFGPGTRLTVL.

The genes are TRBV9 and TRBJ1-3; D is possibly TRBD1 (6 bases). The CDR3 extends over 13 amino acids. V was clipped by 4 bases and J by 4 bases, with 9 bases between them. Germline V CDR1 and CDR2: SGDLS, YYNGEE. CDR3 protein: CASSLGGGNTIYF. DNA of the CDR3: TGTGCCAGCAGCCTTGGGGGCGGAAACACCATATATTTT.

V gene TRBV5-1 combines with J gene TRBJ2-7; possibly TRBD1 for D (6 bases). The germline V and J ends were trimmed by 4 bases and 4 bases, with 18 bases remaining between them. CDR3 length equals 15 residues. Germline values: CDR1 SGHRS, CDR2 YFSETQ. Here the CDR3 DNA reads TGCGCCAGCAGCCTGGGACAATTGTTCTCTTACGAGCAGTACTTC. It translates to CASSLGQLFSYEQYF.

V usage is TRBV18 and J usage is TRBJ2-7; the D call may be TRBD1 or TRBD2 (5 bases each). This CDR3 is 16 amino acids long. Per germline, CDR1 KGHSH and CDR2 LQKENI. The germline V and J ends were trimmed by 2 bases and 3 bases, with 17 bases remaining between them. CDR3 protein: CASSPLNGTAFYEQYF. In nucleotides, the CDR3 is TGTGCCAGCTCACCATTGAACGGGACGGCTTTCTACGAGCAGTACTTC.

J is TRBJ2-3 and V is TRBV10-3; TRBD2 might be the D (6 bases). The V gene's germline CDR1 is ENHRY and CDR2 SYGVKD. The CDR3 length is 18 residues. Trimming cost V 0 bases and J 0 bases, with 16 bases left between them. CDR3 protein: CAISESRGTGLSTDTQYF. The CDR3 bases are TGTGCCATCAGTGAGTCCCGGGGGACTGGGCTTAGCACAGATACGCAGTATTTT.

The genes are TRBV28 and TRBJ2-4, with D perhaps matching TRBD1 (5 bases). CDR3 length: 14 amino acids. Germline-derived CDR1 and CDR2 are MDHEN and SYDVKM. Trimming pared 6 bases from V and 5 bases from J, leaving 14 bases between. CDR3 DNA: TGTGCCAGCAGCATGGACACGGTTCAAAACATTCAGTACTTC. It codes for CASSMDTVQNIQYF.

At least ten counts were recorded for this clone. The rearrangement links TRBV28 to TRBJ1-2, with D tentatively TRBD1 (6 bases). The V gene lost 3 bases and the J gene lost 0 bases, with 14 bases spanning the gap. CDR3 length: 16 amino acids. Germline V gene sequence: CDR1 MDHEN, CDR2 SYDVKM. The CDR3 is CASSFVGAGTNYGYTF. DNA of the CDR3: TGTGCCAGCAGTTTTGTGGGGGCCGGGACTAACTATGGCTACACCTTC.

The chain employs TRBV6-5 and TRBJ2-5; TRBD1 is a possible D gene (5 bases). Germline assignment: CDR1 MNHEY and CDR2 SVGAGI. V was cut by 4 bases and J by 6 bases, with 9 bases left in between. The CDR3 consists of 12 residues. The DNA for the CDR3 is TGTGCCAGCAGTTTCGACAGAAAGACCCAGTACTTC. Translating gives CASSFDRKTQYF.

This clone occurred once. Here the CDR3 DNA reads TGTGCCAGCCACGAGGGAGAGCTAGCGGGAGAGTTTGGGGACATTCAGTACTTC. Amino acid sequence: CASHEGELAGEFGDIQYF. The chain employs TRBV28 and TRBJ2-4, with 10 bases identical to TRBD2. Germline V gives CDR1 MDHEN, CDR2 SYDVKM. With V trimmed by 8 bases and J by 8 bases, 21 bases remained unmatched. CDR3 length equals 18 residues. The entire variable domain, with the rest obtained from reference TRBV28 and TRBJ2-4, is as follows: DVKVTQSSRYLVKRTGEKVFLECVQDMDHENMFWYRQDPGLGLRLIYFSYDVKMKEKGDIPEGYSVSREKKERFSLILESASTNQTSMYLCASHEGELAGEFGDIQYFGAGTRLSVL.

The chain couples TRBV29-1 to TRBJ2-2, with D possibly TRBD1 on 6 matching bases. Trimming shortened V by 6 bases and J by 0 bases, and 11 bases separated the two germline ends. The CDR3 extends over 14 amino acids. From germline, CDR1 is SQVTM and CDR2 ANQGSEA. Written as DNA, the CDR3 is TGCAGCGTCCTGACAGGCACGAACACCGGGGAGCTGTTTTTT. This gives the protein CSVLTGTNTGELFF.

This chain links TRBV29-1 with TRBJ1-2, with TRBD1 matching over 7 bases. Germline lookup yields CDR1 SQVTM and CDR2 ANQGSEA. This CDR3 has 13 residues. The J segment lost 4 bases and the V segment lost 7 bases, leaving 9 bases of the junction unmatched. For the CDR3, the DNA is TGCAGCGCCCTAACAGGGGACGGCTATGGCTACACCTTC. Translation gives CSALTGDGYGYTF.

This clone was counted once. This chain links TRBV30 with TRBJ2-7; a weak D match, TRBD1 (6 bases). This CDR3 spans 12 amino acids. Between the trimmed V and J ends, which lost 5 bases and 2 bases, there was a span of 10 bases. Germline CDR1 and CDR2: GTSNPN and SVGIG (reference sequence). CDR3 sequence (DNA): TGTGCCTGGGGACAGCAGCCCTACGAGCAGTACTTC. It translates to CAWGQQPYEQYF.

V and J are TRBV19 and TRBJ2-7; 7 nucleotides align to TRBD1. Trimming took 6 bases from V and 13 from J; bases not matched to a gene: 12. The germline gives CDR1 LNHDA, CDR2 SQIVND (reference sequence). CDR3 length: 12 residues. The CDR3 sequence is CASSRRDSFQYF. The CDR3 region has the DNA TGTGCCAGTAGCCGAAGGGACAGCTTTCAATACTTC.